The 13 T cell receptor beta chains below all came from one sample that was sequenced in a study of T cell responses to AZD1222 COVID-19 vaccine. Sequencing used immunoSEQ multiplex PCR; TCRdb keeps in-frame clones, though not all of them. The sample holds about 120,000 clones, approximately 90% seen once. This specimen was peripheral blood, taken on day 0 of AZD1222 vaccination. The receptors here all came from an adult in good health.

The chain couples TRBV18 to TRBJ1-4; 8 bases fit TRBD1. Per germline, CDR1 KGHSH and CDR2 LQKENI. CDR3 length: 13 residues. With V trimmed by 0 bases and J by 13 bases, 4 bases remained unmatched. CDR3 amino acids: CASSPPDRVGLFF. In DNA, the CDR3 is TGTGCCAGCTCACCACCGGACAGGGTGGGACTGTTTTTT.

Only one count was recorded for this clone. The gene calls are TRBV28 and TRBJ2-1; TRBD1 is a possible D gene (5 bases). The ends were cut back, 5 bases at V and 0 bases at J, with 14 bases in the middle. CDR1 MDHEN and CDR2 SYDVKM come from the germline V gene. This CDR3 is built from 16 residues. The CDR3 loop is CASSIRQYPSYNEQFF. The CDR3 coding sequence is TGTGCCAGCAGTATAAGACAGTACCCCTCCTACAATGAGCAGTTCTTC.

This chain uses TRBV7-2 with TRBJ2-7, with 11 bases lining up with TRBD1. Per germline, CDR1 SGHTA and CDR2 FQGNSA. Losses at the gene ends were 8 bases for V and 4 bases for J; bases not matched to a gene: 4. The CDR3 totals 13 residues. CDR3 residues: CASSGTGGYEQYF. The CDR3 DNA is TGTGCCAGCTCTGGGACAGGGGGTTACGAGCAGTACTTC. Full variable domain (outside the CDR3, taken from reference TRBV7-2 and TRBJ2-7): GAGVSQSPSNKVTEKGKDVELRCDPISGHTALYWYRQSLGQGLEFLIYFQGNSAPDKSGLPSDRFSAERTGGSVSTLTIQRTQQEDSAVYLCASSGTGGYEQYFGPGTRLTVT.

This sequence joins TRBV28 and TRBJ1-2; tentatively, D is TRBD1 (5 bases). V lost 5 bases, J lost 4 bases, and 11 bases lay in between. The CDR3 loop spans 13 amino acids. Germline CDR1 and CDR2: MDHEN and SYDVKM. CDR3 loop: CASSAGGSYGYTF. The CDR3 DNA sequence: TGTGCCAGCAGTGCTGGGGGTAGCTATGGCTACACCTTC.

This rearrangement joins TRBV9 to TRBJ2-2; 8 bases align to TRBD1. This CDR3 contains 19 residues. Germline lookup yields CDR1 SGDLS and CDR2 YYNGEE. J gave up 2 bases and V 0 bases, and 12 bases lay outside the gene matches. The CDR3 here is CASSVGPSPDRDNTGELFF. In DNA form, the CDR3 reads TGTGCCAGCAGCGTAGGACCCTCCCCGGACAGGGACAACACCGGGGAGCTGTTTTTT.

The chain uses TRBV30 and TRBJ1-1; D remains unclear. The CDR3 has 13 amino acids. Germline V gene sequence: CDR1 GTSNPN, CDR2 SVGIG (reference sequence). V was clipped by 3 bases and J by 1 base, with 9 bases between them. CDR3 residues: CAWSFTSNTEAFF. The CDR3 nucleotides are TGTGCCTGGAGCTTCACATCGAACACTGAAGCTTTCTTT.

The chain employs TRBV28 and TRBJ1-1, with D unresolved. Trimming pared 2 bases from V and 3 bases from J, leaving 16 bases between. The germline V gene has CDR1 MDHEN and CDR2 SYDVKM. This CDR3 has 16 residues. The CDR3 nucleotides read TGTGCCAGCAGTTTAAGGGCAGGCCGGGCGTACACTGAAGCTTTCTTT. Encoded protein: CASSLRAGRAYTEAFF.

This chain links TRBV7-9 with TRBJ2-2; D call uncertain. The length of the CDR3 is 13 residues. The V end was cut by 5 bases, the J end by 4 bases, with 8 bases between. Germline CDR1 reads SEHNR; CDR2 reads FQNEAQ (reference sequence). The CDR3 spells CASSISGTGELFF. CDR3 sequence (DNA): TGTGCCAGCAGCATCTCAGGCACCGGGGAGCTGTTTTTT.

The chain recombines TRBV28 with TRBJ1-3; D ambiguous. CDR3 length: 15 residues. CDR1 is MDHEN and CDR2 is SYDVKM in the germline V gene. Deletions cut 6 bases from V and 5 bases from J, with 17 bases between. In nucleotides, the CDR3 is TGTGCCAGCAGCCAGACCCATACAAATAGAAACACCATATATTTT. Protein sequence: CASSQTHTNRNTIYF.

This chain links TRBV28 with TRBJ2-3, with D hard to call. The CDR3 sequence is 15 residues long. V lost 4 bases, J lost 1 base, and 12 bases lay in between. The V gene's germline CDR1 is MDHEN and CDR2 SYDVKM. The CDR3 sequence: CASSYSSPGTDTQYF. CDR3 nucleotides: TGTGCCAGCAGTTATTCTTCTCCGGGCACAGATACGCAGTATTTT. The whole variable domain, filled in from reference TRBV28 and TRBJ2-3, reads DVKVTQSSRYLVKRTGEKVFLECVQDMDHENMFWYRQDPGLGLRLIYFSYDVKMKEKGDIPEGYSVSREKKERFSLILESASTNQTSMYLCASSYSSPGTDTQYFGPGTRLTVL.

V and J are TRBV2 and TRBJ1-6; weak D call: TRBD1 (6 bases). Trimming pared 6 bases from V and 7 bases from J, leaving 13 bases between. From germline, CDR1 is SNHLY and CDR2 FYNNEI. The CDR3 is made up of 14 amino acids. The DNA for the CDR3 is TGTGCCAGCAGACCGGGACACGAAAATTCACCCCTCCACTTT. This codes for CASRPGHENSPLHF.

The rearrangement links TRBV7-2 to TRBJ2-7, with D perhaps matching TRBD2 (6 bases). Germline CDR1 SGHTA, CDR2 FQGNSA. The CDR3 extends over 16 amino acids. Between the trimmed V and J ends, which lost 5 bases and 7 bases, there was a span of 24 bases. CDR3 sequence: CASSRRGLVFVREQYF. The DNA of the CDR3 is TGTGCCAGCAGCAGGCGGGGACTGGTTTTTGTGAGAGAGCAGTACTTC.

This clone was seen a handful of times. The chain has TRBV7-2 and TRBJ2-3; a weak D match, TRBD1 (6 bases). With 5 bases removed from V and 2 bases from J, the gap between germline ends came to 14 bases. The CDR3 has 15 amino acids. Germline V CDR1 and CDR2: SGHTA, FQGNSA. The CDR3 DNA reads TGTGCCAGCAGCCCCATGGGGGCTAACACAGATACGCAGTATTTT. Translation gives CASSPMGANTDTQYF.